These T cell receptor beta chains were read from a single sample in a study of blood T cell repertoires in COVID-19. Only in-frame clones appear in the TCRdb table, and some are missing; sequencing was by immunoSEQ multiplex PCR. The repertoire consists of about 35,000 clones, with 80% to 90% occurring once and the leading ten covering less than 12%. The specimen sequenced was peripheral blood. The receptors were sampled from a man aged 55 to 69 in a cohort sampled during active COVID-19. CDR3s include the opening cysteine and the closing phenylalanine or tryptophan. A D gene is named only where the DNA matches it firmly. Size tells how often a clone was seen (once, few, many) or the class of an expanded clone, and some rows leave it out.

-	TRBV6-6	TRBJ1-2	TRBD1	TGTGCCAGCAGTGATCGACAGGGGGGCTATGGCTACACCTTC	CASSDRQGGYGYTF
once	TRBV3-1/TRBV3-2	TRBJ1-6	-	TGTGCCAGCAGCCACAGGGGTAATAATTCACCCCTCCACTTT	CASSHRGNNSPLHF
-	TRBV5-1	TRBJ2-5	TRBD2	TGCGCCAGCAGCCAAGGGACTACCTTACAAGAGACCCAGTACTTC	CASSQGTTLQETQYF
few	TRBV11-3	TRBJ2-1	TRBD2	TGTGCCAGCAGTCCCCCGCGGGGGGCGCGGGAGCAGTTCTTC	CASSPPRGAREQFF
-	TRBV6-2/TRBV6-3	TRBJ2-5	-	TGTGCCAGCAGTCGAACCCAACGGGGGACCCAGTACTTC	CASSRTQRGTQYF
-	TRBV7-3	TRBJ2-1	-	TGTGCCAGCACCACCGGGATGGGCAATGAGCAGTTCTTC	CASTTGMGNEQFF
-	TRBV1	TRBJ1-2	-	TGCACCAGCATCGCGTCAGGGCCCCCTCGATTC	CTSIASGPPRF
once	TRBV28	TRBJ2-5	TRBD2	TGTGCCAGCAGGCCCGGGACTAGCGGGAGGGGACGGGAGACCCAGTACTTC	CASRPGTSGRGRETQYF
-	TRBV2	TRBJ2-1	TRBD2	TGTGCCAGCAGTGAACATCGACTAGCGGGGGGGCATGAGCAGTTCTTC	CASSEHRLAGGHEQFF
-	TRBV27	TRBJ2-1	TRBD1	TGTGCCAGCAGTCGCTGGACAGGGCCAAACGGCGTCTATGAGCAGTTCTTC	CASSRWTGPNGVYEQFF
once	TRBV18	TRBJ2-7	-	TGTGCCAGCTCACTACAGGGTGCCTACGAGCAGTACTTC	CASSLQGAYEQYF
once	TRBV3-1/TRBV3-2	TRBJ2-7	-	TGTGCCAGCAGGTCCTCTCTAGGGGACGAGCAGTACTTC	CASRSSLGDEQYF
-	TRBV5-4	TRBJ2-2	TRBD1	TGTGCCAGCAGCTCTGGACAGGGGGCGCTGGGCGGGGAGCTGTTTTTT	CASSSGQGALGGELFF
-	TRBV5-1	TRBJ1-6	TRBD1	TGCGCCAGCAGAGTTGACAGGGGCGATTCACCCCTCCACTTT	CASRVDRGDSPLHF
-	TRBV27	TRBJ2-3	-	TGTGCCAGCAGTTTCACACGTCACACAGATACGCAGTATTTT	CASSFTRHTDTQYF
-	TRBV5-5	TRBJ2-5	TRBD1	TGTGCCAGCAGCCCCGGGACAGGGGCTCAAGAGACCCAGTACTTC	CASSPGTGAQETQYF
-	TRBV19	TRBJ2-7	-	TGTGCCAGTAGTATATCCGCCGGGGGAAGCTACGAGCAGTACTTC	CASSISAGGSYEQYF
-	TRBV5-4	TRBJ2-7	-	TGTGCCAGCAGCCTTCTAGCGAAAGGCGACGAGCAGTACTTC	CASSLLAKGDEQYF
once	TRBV7-9	TRBJ1-1	-	TGTGCCAGCACCATAAAGGACAGGAACACTGAAGCTTTCTTT	CASTIKDRNTEAFF
-	TRBV5-1	TRBJ1-1	TRBD1	TGCGCCAGCAAGGCGGGGACAGACCAAAAAGCTTTCTTT	CASKAGTDQKAFF
-	TRBV18	TRBJ2-3	-	TGTGCCAGCTCGCCTCTGACGGGAGCCACAGATACGCAGTATTTT	CASSPLTGATDTQYF
few	TRBV19	TRBJ1-2	-	TGTGCCACCTCACGGGGACTGAGAGAAGGCTACACCTTC	CATSRGLREGYTF
-	TRBV6-1	TRBJ1-5	-	TGTGCCAGCAGTGAAATGGCTCATAGCAATCAGCCCCAGCATTTT	CASSEMAHSNQPQHF
-	TRBV5-5	TRBJ1-1	-	TGTGCCAGCAGCCCAAGGGGAGGGTGGACTGAAGCTTTCTTT	CASSPRGGWTEAFF
-	TRBV4-1	TRBJ1-6	-	TGCGCCAGCAGCCCAGGGCGGGCGCGGGAGTATAATTCACCCCTCCACTTT	CASSPGRAREYNSPLHF
once	TRBV12-3/TRBV12-4	TRBJ1-2	-	TGTGCCAGCAGTCCCCCAGGTCGCTATGGCTACACCTTC	CASSPPGRYGYTF
-	TRBV28	TRBJ1-4	-	TGTGCCAGCTATGCCCGGGGTAGAGAAAAACTGTTTTTT	CASYARGREKLFF
few	TRBV6-5	TRBJ2-5	-	TGTGCCAGCAGTTACGGAGGGGCGCAAGAGACCCAGTACTTC	CASSYGGAQETQYF
-	TRBV11-2	TRBJ1-2	-	TGTGCCAGCAGCTTAGGGGCAACTTATGGCTACACCTTC	CASSLGATYGYTF
-	TRBV11-2	TRBJ2-4	-	TGTGCCAGCAGCTTAGATCTGGTCGATAGAGCCAAAAACATTCAGTACTTC	CASSLDLVDRAKNIQYF
-	TRBV27	TRBJ2-3	TRBD2	TGTGCCAGCAAGGGACTAGCGGGAATGGGTACGCAGTATTTT	CASKGLAGMGTQYF
-	TRBV5-1	TRBJ1-1	-	TGCGCCAGCAGCTTGGGCAGGACATACAACACTGAAGCTTTCTTT	CASSLGRTYNTEAFF
-	TRBV19	TRBJ2-7	-	TGTGCCAGTAGTCCCATGGGAATCGACAGTTACGAGCAGTACTTC	CASSPMGIDSYEQYF
-	TRBV6-2/TRBV6-3	TRBJ1-2	-	TGTGCCAGCAGTTCAATACCGGGACTTGACTCGACTTGGGTTGGCTACACCTTC	CASSSIPGLDSTWVGYTF
-	TRBV29-1	TRBJ2-3	-	TGCAGCGCTCCTCTATTCGGGGGATCTAGCACAGATACGCAGTATTTT	CSAPLFGGSSTDTQYF
-	TRBV5-1	TRBJ2-7	-	TGCGCCCCCCGACGCAGGGCCAAGGAGTACGAGCAGTACTTC	CAPRRRAKEYEQYF
-	TRBV24-1	TRBJ2-2	-	TGTGCCACCAGTGATCAGGACTATCGGGCCGGGGAGCTGTTTTTT	CATSDQDYRAGELFF
-	TRBV2	TRBJ1-5	-	TGTGCCAGCAGGGAGGATCAGCCCCAGCATTTT	CASREDQPQHF
-	TRBV28	TRBJ2-7	TRBD2	TGTGCCAGCAGTTTAACGCCGGGACTAGCGGGTTCCGCCGAGCAGTACTTC	CASSLTPGLAGSAEQYF
-	TRBV11-2	TRBJ2-1	TRBD2	TGTGCCAGCAGCTTAGCTCTACTAGCGGTCTACAATGAGCAGTTCTTC	CASSLALLAVYNEQFF
-	TRBV12-5	TRBJ2-7	-	TGTGCTAGTGTCCTCCCCCGGGGGGCGTGTGAGCAGTACTTC	CASVLPRGACEQYF
-	TRBV5-4	TRBJ2-5	TRBD1	TGTGCCAGCAGCTTGTCCGGACAGGGCGAAGAGACCCAGTACTTC	CASSLSGQGEETQYF